The sequence of this T cell receptor (beta chain) was determined in a study of CD8 T cells in ankylosing spondylitis. Study conclusions and caveats: Disease-linked clones were CD8+ and relatively rare in peripheral blood. Blood of patients with ankylosing spondylitis appeared to be characterized by a TCR beta motif of several highly homologous variants.

Scientists made TCR beta libraries using quantitative 5'-RACE with molecular barcodes. TCRdb processed the 5' RACE reads anew with MiXCR; each CDR3 protein has one entry. The sample has roughly 260,000 distinct CDR3 sequences; around 19% are singletons. V was pared by 4 bases and J by 2 bases, with 2 bases of the junction left unmatched. This CDR3 contains 13 residues. In the case of this clonotype: Its antigen is unknown.

The rearrangement uses TRBV12-3 or TRBV12-4 and TRBJ2-7, with 7 bases matching TRBD1. The material sequenced was blood, either unsorted or a sorted T cell fraction (not recorded which). This clonotype was obtained from a male donor with ankylosing spondylitis or in good health (not recorded which). In DNA, the CDR3 is TGTGCCAGCAGTTGGACAGGAGCCTACGAGCAGTACGTC. It yields the protein CASSWTGAYEQYV.